What follows are 15 T cell receptor beta chains derived from one specimen sequenced in a study of blood T cell repertoires in COVID-19 (dated by TCRdb to 2018 to 2020). The library relied on the immunoSEQ multiplex PCR assay. This immuneACCESS table, as held by TCRdb, lists in-frame sequences with V and J called but not all clones. Of the missing ones, under half trace to an unresolved V gene in checked studies; the others have no known cause. The sample profile shows 200,000 to 250,000 clones; about four fifths of them were found once. The top ten constitute 6.5% to 9% of the sample. Sequences were obtained from peripheral blood. Every receptor here comes from a woman between 45 and 65 years old with active or convalescent COVID-19.

J is TRBJ1-2 and V is TRBV6-1, with D possibly being TRBD1 (5 bases). Germline V lookup: CDR1 MNHNS, CDR2 SASEGT. The CDR3 is 14 residues long. Trimming pared 1 base from V and 4 bases from J, leaving 10 bases between. CDR3 sequence (DNA): TGTGCCAGCAGTGAAGAGGAGGGACCCTATGGCTACACCTTC. Protein sequence: CASSEEEGPYGYTF.

The chain combines TRBV30 with TRBJ2-3; TRBD2 matches 8 bases. The CDR3 consists of 14 residues. Germline V gene data show CDR1 as GTSNPN and CDR2 as SVGIG (reference sequence). Trimming at V came to 2 bases and at J to 6 bases, leaving 7 bases not matched to a gene. CDR3 amino acids: CAWSTGTSVDTQYF. CDR3 coding DNA: TGTGCCTGGAGTACCGGGACTAGTGTTGATACGCAGTATTTT.

This chain links TRBV10-3 with TRBJ1-6; D is undetermined. V shed 0 bases and J shed 0 bases, with 6 bases lying between them. The CDR3 covers 16 residues. Germline CDR1 is ENHRY and CDR2 is SYGVKD. CDR3 sequence reads: CAISESGSSYNSPLHF. As DNA, the CDR3 is TGTGCCATCAGTGAGTCGGGGAGCTCCTATAATTCACCCCTCCACTTT.

The J gene is TRBJ1-1, the V gene TRBV18, with a weak D call TRBD1 (6 bases). The CDR3 covers 13 residues. CDR1 is KGHSH, CDR2 LQKENI, per germline. With 0 bases removed from V and 7 bases from J, the gap between germline ends came to 9 bases. CDR3 region: CASSPPGRGEAFF. The CDR3 coding sequence is TGTGCCAGCTCACCACCGGGCAGGGGTGAAGCTTTCTTT. The entire variable domain, with the rest obtained from reference TRBV18 and TRBJ1-1, is as follows: NAGVMQNPRHLVRRRGQEARLRCSPMKGHSHVYWYRQLPEEGLKFMVYLQKENIIDESGMPKERFSAEFPKEGPSILRIQQVVRGDSAAYFCASSPPGRGEAFFGQGTRLTVV.

The V gene is TRBV5-6, the J gene TRBJ1-4; a weak D match, TRBD1 (5 bases). V lost 2 bases to trimming and J lost 8 bases, with 16 bases between them. The CDR3 covers 15 residues. CDR1 is SGHDT, CDR2 YYEEEE, per germline. CDR3 residues: CASSFLAREDEKLFF. The CDR3 DNA reads as TGTGCCAGCAGCTTTCTTGCCAGGGAAGACGAAAAACTGTTTTTT.

J is TRBJ1-5 and V is TRBV6-5; a possible D gene is TRBD1 (6 bases). With 11 bases removed from V and 5 bases from J, the gap between germline ends came to 16 bases. Germline values: CDR1 MNHEY, CDR2 SVGAGI. This CDR3 is 13 amino acids long. CDR3 protein: CARSRGPDQPQHF. The CDR3 DNA follows: TGTGCCCGATCCAGGGGTCCGGATCAGCCCCAGCATTTT.

This clone came up a few times. The CDR3 DNA follows: TGTGCCAGCAGCTTACTGCGAGGGGAGCTGTTTTTT. Protein product: CASSLLRGELFF. The rearrangement links TRBV7-9 to TRBJ2-2; D uncertain. The CDR3 contains 12 residues. Germline V lookup: CDR1 SEHNR, CDR2 FQNEAQ (reference sequence). Trimming stripped 2 bases from V and 8 bases from J, with 6 bases between.

The chain carries TRBV7-9 and TRBJ1-5; D uncertain. The CDR3 contains 12 residues. Trimming cost V 4 bases and J 5 bases, with 6 bases left between them. Per the germline V gene, CDR1 is SEHNR and CDR2 is FQNEAQ (reference sequence). This CDR3 is CASSSSYQPQHF. CDR3 sequence (DNA): TGTGCCAGCAGCTCTAGTTATCAGCCCCAGCATTTT.

The V gene is TRBV28, the J gene TRBJ1-1; perhaps TRBD1 as D (6 bases). V lost 6 bases to trimming and J lost 5 bases, with 16 bases between them. The CDR3 runs to 14 residues. Per the germline V gene, CDR1 is MDHEN and CDR2 is SYDVKM. CDR3 sequence (DNA): TGTGCCAGCAGGGGAGGGGGACTTGGGACTGAAGCTTTCTTT. Its translation is CASRGGGLGTEAFF.

The chain joins TRBV10-3 to TRBJ2-7; 7 bases fit TRBD1. Germline V gene lookup returns CDR1 ENHRY and CDR2 SYGVKD. V lost 0 bases to trimming and J lost 1 base; unmatched junction nucleotides: 3. This CDR3 has 15 residues. CDR3 amino acids: CAISESTGKSYEQYV. DNA of the CDR3: TGTGCCATCAGTGAGTCGACAGGGAAGTCCTACGAGCAGTACGTC.

This chain connects TRBV30 to TRBJ1-4; D is perhaps TRBD1 (6 bases). V lost 3 bases and J lost 7, with 24 bases in between. This CDR3 spans 17 amino acids. The V gene's germline CDR1 is GTSNPN and CDR2 SVGIG (reference sequence). The CDR3 region is CAWSPGHAIRAGEKLFF. CDR3 DNA sequence: TGTGCCTGGAGCCCGGGACATGCTATACGTGCGGGTGAAAAACTGTTTTTT.

V gene TRBV5-4 combines with J gene TRBJ2-7; the match to TRBD2 covers 8 bases. V lost 4 bases to trimming and J lost 9 bases; unmatched junction nucleotides: 9. Looked up from germline, CDR1 is SGHNT and CDR2 is YYREEE (reference sequence). The CDR3 is 13 residues long. The CDR3 bases are TGTGCCAGCAGCACAGCGGGGGCCTCGGTGCAGTACGTC. Residues: CASSTAGASVQYV.

The genes are TRBV5-1 and TRBJ2-5; possible D gene TRBD1, 6 bases. The CDR3 length is 16 residues. Between the trimmed V and J ends, which lost 0 bases and 4 bases, there was a span of 16 bases. Per the germline V gene, CDR1 is SGHRS and CDR2 is YFSETQ. The CDR3 is CASSLVPAGTRETQYF. CDR3 coding DNA: TGCGCCAGCAGCTTGGTCCCTGCAGGGACACGAGAGACCCAGTACTTC.

CDR3 region: CASSNTGNYGYTF. DNA of the CDR3: TGTGCCAGTAGTAATACCGGGAACTATGGCTACACCTTC. V and J are TRBV19 and TRBJ1-2; D unclear. Germline V lookup: CDR1 LNHDA, CDR2 SQIVND (reference sequence). Trimming left V 4 bases short and J 2 bases short, with 8 bases between. The CDR3 is made up of 13 amino acids.

This clone was seen a handful of times. The chain carries TRBV28 and TRBJ1-1; D might be TRBD1 (6 bases). CDR1 and CDR2 (germline): MDHEN, SYDVKM. V was trimmed by 7 bases and J by 2 bases, leaving 23 bases between them. The CDR3 extends over 17 amino acids. Here the CDR3 reads CASTAGGAGGGNTEAFF. Written as DNA, the CDR3 is TGTGCCAGCACCGCTGGGGGGGCCGGAGGGGGAAACACTGAAGCTTTCTTT. Together with reference TRBV28 and TRBJ1-1, the CDR3 gives the full variable domain: DVKVTQSSRYLVKRTGEKVFLECVQDMDHENMFWYRQDPGLGLRLIYFSYDVKMKEKGDIPEGYSVSREKKERFSLILESASTNQTSMYLCASTAGGAGGGNTEAFFGQGTRLTVV.